This TCR beta chain was sequenced during a study of CD8 T cells in ankylosing spondylitis. This clonotype was detected ten times or more. The CDR3 totals 14 residues. Between the trimmed V and J ends, which lost 4 bases and 5 bases, there was a span of 15 bases. CDR1 SGHTA and CDR2 FQGNSA come from the germline V gene. TCRdb passed the 5' RACE reads through MiXCR, listing each CDR3 protein once. Of some 240,000 distinct CDR3 sequences in the sample, around 7.8% were seen once. The sequence derives from a male donor with ankylosing spondylitis or in good health (not recorded which). The V and J genes are TRBV7-2 and TRBJ2-7; D is tentatively TRBD1 or TRBD2 (5 bases each). The specimen sequenced was blood, either unsorted or a sorted T cell fraction (not recorded which). The CDR3 DNA reads TGTGCCAGCAGCTCGACTGACTGGGACCACGAGCAGTACTTC. The encoded protein is CASSSTDWDHEQYF.